What follows are 21 T cell receptor beta chains derived from one specimen sequenced in a study of CD8 T cells in Susac syndrome. It was with random hexamers that roughly 0.5 to 1 ug RNA was reverse transcribed. MiXCR was run by TCRdb on the immunoSEQ multiplex PCR reads, yielding one entry per CDR3 protein. Here the sample spans 95,000 to 150,000 distinct CDR3 sequences, nearly 96% being singletons. The sequenced material came from CD4+ T cells from PBMCs. These receptors originate from a human donor with Susac syndrome.

J is TRBJ2-4 and V is TRBV6-2 or TRBV6-3; D call uncertain. Germline V gives CDR1 MNHEY, CDR2 SVGEGT. With 6 bases removed from V and 0 bases from J, the gap between germline ends came to 6 bases. The CDR3 runs to 13 residues. DNA for the CDR3: TGTGCCAGCAGGGAACTAGCCAAAAACATTCAGTACTTC. The encoded protein is CASRELAKNIQYF.

This chain joins TRBV5-1 and TRBJ1-2; TRBD1 might be the D (6 bases). Germline CDR1 SGHRS, CDR2 YFSETQ. The V gene lost 4 bases and the J gene lost 0 bases, with 16 bases spanning the gap. The CDR3 loop spans 16 amino acids. CDR3 region: CASSPDRTRANYGYTF. The CDR3 nucleotides read TGCGCCAGCAGCCCTGACAGGACCAGAGCTAACTATGGCTACACCTTC. Drawing the rest from reference TRBV5-1 and TRBJ1-2, the complete variable domain is KAGVTQTPRYLIKTRGQQVTLSCSPISGHRSVSWYQQTPGQGLQFLFEYFSETQRNKGNFPGRFSGRQFSNSRSEMNVSTLELGDSALYLCASSPDRTRANYGYTFGSGTRLTVV.

The rearrangement joins TRBV2 to TRBJ2-5; D is undetermined. This CDR3 contains 13 residues. Per the germline V gene, CDR1 is SNHLY and CDR2 is FYNNEI. The ends were cut back, 4 bases at V and 2 bases at J, with 8 bases in the middle. CDR3 loop: CASSGSGQETQYF. The DNA of the CDR3 is TGTGCCAGCAGTGGTTCCGGGCAAGAGACCCAGTACTTC.

The chain couples TRBV30 to TRBJ2-3; the D is unclear. Between the trimmed V and J ends, which lost 4 bases and 3 bases, there was a span of 8 bases. CDR3 length: 12 amino acids. CDR1 GTSNPN and CDR2 SVGIG come from the germline V gene (reference sequence). CDR3 amino acids: CAWNRGTDTQYF. The DNA of the CDR3 is TGTGCCTGGAACCGTGGGACAGATACGCAGTATTTT.

The V call is TRBV30, the J call TRBJ2-2; tentative D call: TRBD1 (6 bases). There are 14 residues in the CDR3. CDR1 is GTSNPN and CDR2 is SVGIG in the germline V gene (reference sequence). Trimming stripped 2 bases from V and 4 bases from J, with 11 bases between. The CDR3 sequence: CAWSSGASTGELFF. The CDR3 nucleotides are TGTGCCTGGAGTTCAGGGGCGAGCACCGGGGAGCTGTTTTTT.

This chain connects TRBV30 to TRBJ1-1; TRBD1 is a possible D gene (6 bases). V was cut by 1 base and J by 5 bases, with 17 bases left in between. This CDR3 is built from 15 residues. CDR1 is GTSNPN, CDR2 SVGIG, per germline (reference sequence). DNA for the CDR3: TGTGCCTGGAGTGGCTTCCGGGGGCCGGGGACTGAAGCTTTCTTT. Encoded protein: CAWSGFRGPGTEAFF.

This chain uses TRBV20-1 with TRBJ2-2; a possible D gene is TRBD2 (5 bases). This CDR3 has 15 amino acids. V shed 0 bases and J shed 2 bases, with 10 bases lying between them. Germline CDR1 is DFQATT and CDR2 is SNEGSKA (reference sequence). CDR3 in amino acids: CSARDRRRNTGELFF. The CDR3 DNA sequence: TGCAGTGCTAGAGATAGGAGGAGAAACACCGGGGAGCTGTTTTTT.

This chain links TRBV28 with TRBJ1-5; 9 positions match TRBD1. Trimming removed 6 bases from V and 5 bases from J; junction bases left unmatched: 11. CDR1 and CDR2 (germline): MDHEN, SYDVKM. The CDR3 loop spans 16 amino acids. In DNA form, the CDR3 reads TGTGCCAGCAGCCAATTTGGGACAGGGACTGATCAGCCCCAGCATTTT. Translating gives CASSQFGTGTDQPQHF.

This clonotype came up once. This chain connects TRBV30 to TRBJ2-7; tentatively, D is TRBD2 (5 bases). The germline V gene encodes CDR1 GTSNPN and CDR2 SVGIG (reference sequence). V shed 0 bases and J shed 2 bases, with 11 bases lying between them. This CDR3 spans 14 amino acids. The CDR3 DNA follows: TGTGCCTGGAGTGTTAGTGGGAGAACCTACGAGCAGTACTTC. Translation: CAWSVSGRTYEQYF.

The J gene is TRBJ1-3, the V gene TRBV12-3 or TRBV12-4; no clear D. V shed 7 bases and J shed 4 bases, with 20 bases lying between them. There are 16 residues in the CDR3. The CDR3 DNA is TGTGCCAGCACCCCCGTCAACAACCTGGGGGGAAACACCATATATTTT. Protein sequence: CASTPVNNLGGNTIYF.

The chain employs TRBV5-6 and TRBJ1-1, with D maybe TRBD1 (6 bases). The V end lost 4 bases, the J end lost 7 bases, and 17 bases lay between the germline ends. Germline assignment: CDR1 SGHDT and CDR2 YYEEEE. The CDR3 sequence is 14 residues long. The CDR3 sequence: CASSPLDRTNEAFF. The CDR3 bases are TGTGCCAGCAGCCCACTTGACAGGACCAATGAAGCTTTCTTT. Supplemented by reference TRBV5-6 and TRBJ1-1, the full variable domain reads DAGVTQSPTHLIKTRGQQVTLRCSPKSGHDTVSWYQQALGQGPQFIFQYYEEEERQRGNFPDRFSGHQFPNYSSELNVNALLLGDSALYLCASSPLDRTNEAFFGQGTRLTVV.

This clonotype was seen only once. V usage is TRBV30 and J usage is TRBJ1-1; the match to TRBD1 covers 7 bases. V gave up 3 bases and J gave up 2 bases; unmatched junction bases: 6. This CDR3 is 14 amino acids long. Germline values: CDR1 GTSNPN, CDR2 SVGIG (reference sequence). The CDR3 DNA is TGTGCCTGGAGAGGGGACAGCAGAAACACTGAAGCTTTCTTT. This encodes CAWRGDSRNTEAFF.

The genes are TRBV29-1 and TRBJ2-7; a possible D gene is TRBD1 (6 bases). CDR1 is SQVTM, CDR2 ANQGSEA, per germline. With 5 bases removed from V and 6 bases from J, the gap between germline ends came to 11 bases. The CDR3 extends over 11 amino acids. CDR3 DNA sequence: TGCAGCGTTTCATCAGGGGCCGAGCAGTACTTC. Its protein product is CSVSSGAEQYF.

The V and J genes are TRBV15 and TRBJ1-1, with D unresolved. The CDR3 is made up of 15 amino acids. V was cut by 0 bases and J by 0 bases, with 8 bases left in between. From germline, CDR1 is LNHNV and CDR2 YYDKDF (reference sequence). CDR3 in amino acids: CATSREGFMNTEAFF. The CDR3 DNA is TGTGCCACCAGCAGAGAGGGGTTCATGAACACTGAAGCTTTCTTT.

In its sample, this clonotype was seen once. J is TRBJ2-1 and V is TRBV12-3 or TRBV12-4; TRBD2 agrees at 9 bases. There are 15 residues in the CDR3. V lost 1 base and J lost 8; bases outside the gene matches: 6. DNA for the CDR3: TGTGCCAGCAGTTTAGGGCTAGCGGGAATCTATGAGCAGTTCTTC. This translates into CASSLGLAGIYEQFF.

Only one count was recorded for this clonotype. V and J are TRBV2 and TRBJ2-7; tentatively, D is TRBD1 (5 bases). Between the trimmed V and J ends, which lost 8 bases and 3 bases, there was a span of 8 bases. The CDR3 has 11 residues. The V gene's germline CDR1 is SNHLY and CDR2 FYNNEI. The CDR3 DNA reads as TGTGCCAGCGCACAGGACTACGAGCAGTACTTC. Its translation: CASAQDYEQYF.

The rearrangement links TRBV27 to TRBJ2-3, with D hard to call. V shed 3 bases and J shed 7 bases, with 5 bases lying between them. This CDR3 contains 11 residues. Germline-derived CDR1 and CDR2 are MNHEY and SMNVEV (reference sequence). This CDR3 is CASSFGYTQYF. In DNA, the CDR3 is TGTGCCAGCAGTTTTGGGTATACGCAGTATTTT.

This clonotype was observed a single time. The gene calls are TRBV7-2 and TRBJ2-7; no definite D call. The CDR3 totals 14 residues. Germline V lookup: CDR1 SGHTA, CDR2 FQGNSA. V lost 0 bases and J 2 bases, leaving 8 bases between the germline ends. The CDR3: CASSLAFTTYEQYF. The CDR3 nucleotides read TGTGCCAGCAGCTTAGCTTTTACCACCTACGAGCAGTACTTC.

This chain connects TRBV28 to TRBJ1-1; 9 bases agree with TRBD1. The CDR3 is made up of 13 amino acids. Trimming removed 4 bases from V and 10 bases from J; junction bases left unmatched: 7. Germline V gives CDR1 MDHEN, CDR2 SYDVKM. CDR3 residues: CASSSYRGPGAFF. CDR3 nucleotides: TGTGCCAGCAGTTCGTACAGGGGGCCGGGAGCTTTCTTT.

The chain uses TRBV7-8 and TRBJ2-4; D not resolved. Germline assignment: CDR1 SGHVS and CDR2 FQNEAQ. The CDR3 is 13 residues long. The V end lost 1 base, the J end lost 6 bases, and 7 bases lay between the germline ends. The CDR3 here is CASSLVLGNIQYF. The CDR3 DNA reads as TGTGCCAGCAGCTTAGTTCTGGGAAACATTCAGTACTTC. The entire variable domain, with the rest obtained from reference TRBV7-8 and TRBJ2-4, is as follows: GAGVSQSPRYKVAKRGQDVALRCDPISGHVSLFWYQQALGQGPEFLTYFQNEAQLDKSGLPSDRFFAERPEGSVSTLKIQRTQQEDSAVYLCASSLVLGNIQYFGAGTRLSVL.

The chain has TRBV20-1 and TRBJ1-3; no definite D call. Germline values: CDR1 DFQATT, CDR2 SNEGSKA (reference sequence). Trimming cost V 3 bases and J 0 bases, with 9 bases left between them. The CDR3 consists of 14 residues. The CDR3, as DNA: TGCAGTGCTAGCCTCAGTAACTCTGGAAACACCATATATTTT. Protein: CSASLSNSGNTIYF.